This T cell receptor (beta chain) is from a study of blood T cell repertoires in COVID-19. Background on the study: Samples representing acute and convalescent COVID-19 were sourced from the United States, Italy and Spain. PBMCs, B-cell-depleted T cells, or T cells were the source of the cDNA or gDNA that made up the material.

This clone was seen a single time. Germline CDR1 LNHNV, CDR2 YYDKDF (reference sequence). CDR3 length: 13 residues. Trimming cost V 8 bases and J 10 bases, with 18 bases left between them. Authors' methods: Amplification of reference gene primers was used by the study to estimate nucleated cell counts. Generated by immunoSEQ multiplex PCR, the TCRdb table keeps only in-frame clones and is missing some. Clone size and V and J calls were adopted from that table, with D and trimming inferred from the DNA. The sample includes some 100,000 clones, roughly 87% seen only once; the top ten take approximately 5.6%.

The receptor comes from a woman older than 75 with active COVID-19. The chain couples TRBV15 to TRBJ2-1; D may be TRBD2 (6 bases). The sequenced sample was peripheral blood. CDR3 in DNA: TGTGCCACCCTCCTACCGGGAGAAGAGGAGCAGTTCTTC. It yields the protein CATLLPGEEEQFF.